These 25 T cell receptor beta chains originate from one sample sequenced in a study of blood T cell repertoires in COVID-19. Assay used: immunoSEQ multiplex PCR; TCRdb lists only in-frame clones, some missing. The data show approximately 180,000 clones, approximately 85% seen once. The sequenced sample consisted of peripheral blood. The receptors come from a man between 60 and 70 years old with acute or convalescent COVID-19.

The chain uses TRBV7-9 and TRBJ2-1, with D perhaps TRBD2 (5 bases). The CDR3 sequence is 15 residues long. With 4 bases removed from V and 0 bases from J, the gap between germline ends came to 10 bases. Germline CDR1 reads SEHNR; CDR2 reads FQNEAQ (reference sequence). Here the CDR3 reads CASSSGESSYNEQFF. In nucleotides, the CDR3 is TGTGCCAGCAGCTCCGGGGAGAGCTCCTACAATGAGCAGTTCTTC.

The V call is TRBV5-1, the J call TRBJ2-1; 9 nucleotides line up with TRBD2. V lost 3 bases, J lost 5 bases, and 3 bases stayed unmatched. The germline gives CDR1 SGHRS, CDR2 YFSETQ. The CDR3 contains 14 residues. In DNA form, the CDR3 reads TGCGCCAGCAGCTCGGGCGGGAGGGACAATGAGCAGTTCTTC. Translation gives CASSSGGRDNEQFF.

The rearrangement links TRBV13 to TRBJ2-7; 10 bases match TRBD2. Germline CDR1 PRHDT, CDR2 FYEKMQ (reference sequence). The CDR3 is 17 amino acids. J was trimmed by 2 bases and V by 0 bases; bases with no gene match: 7. The CDR3 region is CASSLGGGTSETYEQYF. CDR3 nucleotide sequence: TGTGCCAGCAGCTTAGGTGGCGGGACTAGCGAAACCTACGAGCAGTACTTC. Full variable domain (remainder filled in from reference TRBV13 and TRBJ2-7): AAGVIQSPRHLIKEKRETATLKCYPIPRHDTVYWYQQGPGQDPQFLISFYEKMQSDKGSIPDRFSAQQFSDYHSELNMSSLELGDSALYFCASSLGGGTSETYEQYFGPGTRLTVT.

A word on this clone: At one end, the junction sequence differs from germline, possibly due to a read error. The chain carries TRBV3-1 (or the pseudogene TRBV3-2) and TRBJ2-7; no firm D call. Looked up from germline, CDR1 is LGHDT and CDR2 is YNNKEL (reference sequence). This CDR3 comprises 13 residues. CDR3 protein: CASSKDPAYEQYF. The CDR3 DNA sequence: TGTGCCAGCAGCAAAGACCCAGCCTACGAGCAGTACTTC.

The chain recombines TRBV19 with TRBJ1-5; the D is unclear. The CDR3 totals 16 residues. The V and J ends lost 5 bases and 4 bases respectively, with 18 bases between them. Germline CDR1 reads LNHDA; CDR2 reads SQIVND (reference sequence). The CDR3 bases are TGTGCCAGTAGTCCGGTATGGGAGGGAGGGAATCAGCCCCAGCATTTT. Amino acids: CASSPVWEGGNQPQHF.

The CDR3 bases are TGCGCCAGCAGCCAAGTTCCAGGGGGTACTGAAGCTTTCTTT. It encodes CASSQVPGGTEAFF. The chain links TRBV4-1 to TRBJ1-1; 7 nucleotides agree with TRBD1. The germline CDR1 and CDR2 sequences are MGHRA and YSYEKL. V shed 1 base, J shed 5 bases, and the junction held 4 bases outside the gene matches. The CDR3 sequence is 14 residues long.

V and J are TRBV4-2 and TRBJ2-7, with D possibly TRBD1 on 6 matching bases. Per the germline V gene, CDR1 is LGHNA and CDR2 is YNFKEQ. The CDR3 runs 16 residues. Trimming stripped 0 bases from V and 1 base from J, with 13 bases between. The CDR3 DNA is TGTGCCAGCAGCCAAGATCTGGGGCAGGGGTCCTACGAGCAGTACTTC. Translating it yields CASSQDLGQGSYEQYF.

The V and J genes are TRBV27 and TRBJ2-2; D is perhaps TRBD1 (6 bases). V was shortened by 3 bases and J by 5 bases, with 13 bases between the two germline ends. This CDR3 has 15 amino acids. From germline, CDR1 is MNHEY and CDR2 SMNVEV (reference sequence). The CDR3 DNA reads TGTGCCAGCAGTTTTAGGACAGTAGGGACCGGGGAGCTGTTTTTT. The encoded protein is CASSFRTVGTGELFF.

The rearrangement joins TRBV3-1 (or the pseudogene TRBV3-2) to TRBJ2-7; 10 bases match TRBD2. This CDR3 is built from 15 residues. The V segment lost 4 bases and the J segment 5 bases; nucleotides outside the gene matches: 8. Germline V gene lookup returns CDR1 LGHDT and CDR2 YNNKEL (reference sequence). The CDR3 DNA is TGTGCCAGCAGCCGGATCACTAGCGGGACTCACGAGCAGTACTTC. Translating it yields CASSRITSGTHEQYF.

The CDR3 coding sequence is TGTGCCAGCAGCTTGGGCCGGGACAGGGGGCGGGAGGAGCTGTTTTTT. It yields the protein CASSLGRDRGREELFF. The V gene is TRBV7-2, the J gene TRBJ2-2; 12 nucleotides match TRBD1. The CDR3 is 16 amino acids. Per the germline V gene, CDR1 is SGHTA and CDR2 is FQGNSA. V shed 3 bases and J 10 bases; nucleotides not matched to a gene: 9.

The chain joins TRBV28 to TRBJ1-5; a weak D match, TRBD1 (6 bases). V was pared by 8 bases and J by 7 bases, with 21 bases between. Germline CDR1 is MDHEN and CDR2 is SYDVKM. There are 15 residues in the CDR3. The CDR3, as DNA: TGTGCCAGCGAGGGAGGGGGGGCGCGAGGGCAGCCCCAGCATTTT. Its translation: CASEGGGARGQPQHF.

V usage is TRBV30 and J usage is TRBJ2-3; D unresolved. CDR1 is GTSNPN and CDR2 is SVGIG in the germline V gene (reference sequence). Between the trimmed V and J ends, which lost 2 bases and 2 bases, there was a span of 8 bases. This CDR3 region has 13 residues. CDR3 nucleotide sequence: TGTGCCTGGAGTTTGCGGCACACAGATACGCAGTATTTT. Protein: CAWSLRHTDTQYF.

The J gene is TRBJ2-7, the V gene TRBV5-1; perhaps TRBD2 as D (6 bases). The V gene lost 4 bases and the J gene lost 0 bases, with 11 bases spanning the gap. This CDR3 has 14 residues. The V gene's germline CDR1 is SGHRS and CDR2 YFSETQ. The CDR3 region has the DNA TGCGCCAGCAGCGCCTACGGGAGCTCCTACGAGCAGTACTTC. It translates to CASSAYGSSYEQYF.

The CDR3 DNA sequence: TGTGCCAGCAGCCGGCGGTCCGGGACAGGGAACACCGGGGAGCTGTTTTTT. Encoded protein: CASSRRSGTGNTGELFF. The J gene is TRBJ2-2, the V gene TRBV3-1 (or the pseudogene TRBV3-2); TRBD1 matches at 8 bases. The CDR3 runs to 17 residues. V gave up 4 bases and J gave up 1 base; unmatched junction bases: 8. CDR1 LGHDT and CDR2 YNNKEL come from the germline V gene (reference sequence).

The chain couples TRBV4-1 to TRBJ2-5; 9 positions agree with TRBD2. V was clipped by 5 bases and J by 2 bases; unmatched bases: 6. The CDR3 loop spans 15 amino acids. The germline V gene encodes CDR1 MGHRA and CDR2 YSYEKL. The CDR3 DNA is TGCGCCAGCAGCTCACTGACTAGCGGACAAGAGACCCAGTACTTC. Amino acids: CASSSLTSGQETQYF.

The chain links TRBV7-2 to TRBJ2-7; TRBD2 aligns across 9 bases. This CDR3 has 16 residues. The germline gives CDR1 SGHTA, CDR2 FQGNSA. The V gene end was trimmed by 1 base and the J gene end by 5 bases; junction bases not matched to a gene: 9. The CDR3 here is CASSLDRREGPHEQYF. For the CDR3, the DNA is TGTGCCAGCAGCTTAGATCGGCGGGAGGGCCCCCACGAGCAGTACTTC.

The CDR3 DNA reads as TGTGCCAGCACTAGGGCGGGAGGCTCCTACGAGCAGTACTTC. Protein product: CASTRAGGSYEQYF. This chain uses TRBV3-1 (or the pseudogene TRBV3-2) with TRBJ2-7; the match to TRBD2 covers 8 bases. Unmatched junction bases numbered 5, after V lost 7 bases and J lost 0 bases. CDR3 length: 14 amino acids. Germline V gives CDR1 LGHDT, CDR2 YNNKEL (reference sequence).

This clone appeared a few times. This rearrangement joins TRBV6-6 to TRBJ2-2; tentative D call: TRBD1 (6 bases). V was shortened by 2 bases and J by 4 bases, with 11 bases between the two germline ends. There are 15 residues in the CDR3. The germline CDR1 and CDR2 sequences are MNHNY and SVGAGI (reference sequence). The CDR3 protein is CASSYNQGSTGELFF. CDR3 coding DNA: TGTGCCAGCAGTTACAACCAGGGGAGCACCGGGGAGCTGTTTTTT.

This chain links TRBV6-5 with TRBJ2-3; the match to TRBD1 covers 8 bases. The CDR3 totals 15 residues. Germline CDR1 MNHEY, CDR2 SVGAGI. Trimming removed 4 bases from V and 0 bases from J; junction bases left unmatched: 3. CDR3 DNA: TGTGCCAGCAGTTTAAGACAGGGGAGCACAGATACGCAGTATTTT. This sequence encodes CASSLRQGSTDTQYF.

The J gene is TRBJ2-2, the V gene TRBV19, with D perhaps matching TRBD2 (6 bases). The V end was cut by 0 bases, the J end by 7 bases, with 9 bases between. The CDR3 covers 14 residues. The V gene's germline CDR1 is LNHDA and CDR2 SQIVND (reference sequence). CDR3 protein: CASSIEGGSGELFF. The CDR3 nucleotides read TGTGCCAGTAGTATAGAAGGAGGGAGCGGGGAGCTGTTTTTT.

The gene calls are TRBV7-3 and TRBJ2-6; TRBD2 is a possible D gene (5 bases). The length of the CDR3 is 15 residues. Germline loops: CDR1 SGHTA, CDR2 FQGTGA. V was clipped by 5 bases and J by 1 base, with 9 bases between them. CDR3: CASSGSGSGANVLTF. The CDR3 coding sequence is TGTGCCAGCAGCGGGAGTGGGTCTGGGGCCAACGTCCTGACTTTC.

This clone was recorded a few times. V is TRBV5-1 and J is TRBJ1-3, with a tentative D call TRBD1 (5 bases). The CDR3 spans 13 residues. Trimming removed 5 bases at V and 4 bases at J, with 10 bases between. Germline-derived CDR1 and CDR2 are SGHRS and YFSETQ. The CDR3 here is CASRQAGGNTIYF. In nucleotides, the CDR3 is TGCGCCAGCAGACAGGCAGGGGGAAACACCATATATTTT.

The chain has TRBV27 and TRBJ1-4; D gene uncertain. The V gene lost 4 bases and the J gene lost 2 bases, with 20 bases spanning the gap. Per germline, CDR1 MNHEY and CDR2 SMNVEV (reference sequence). This CDR3 contains 18 residues. CDR3 protein: CASSSTINGRGTNEKLFF. The CDR3, as DNA: TGTGCCAGCAGTTCGACTATTAATGGGAGAGGCACTAATGAAAAACTGTTTTTT.

The chain carries TRBV5-8 and TRBJ1-5; 8 bases agree with TRBD1. The CDR3 is made up of 14 amino acids. Germline trimming cut 3 bases from V and 2 bases from J; bases unmatched to any gene: 1. The germline gives CDR1 SGHTS, CDR2 YDEGEE. CDR3 amino acids: CASSSGGGNQPQHF. The CDR3 coding sequence is TGTGCCAGCAGCTCAGGGGGCGGCAATCAGCCCCAGCATTTT.

The rearrangement uses TRBV28 and TRBJ2-3; D not certain. The V gene's germline CDR1 is MDHEN and CDR2 SYDVKM. The CDR3 contains 12 residues. V was trimmed by 6 bases and J by 8 bases, leaving 12 bases between them. In DNA form, the CDR3 reads TGTGCCAGCAGCCTTCTCAGTGGTACGCAGTATTTT. It translates to CASSLLSGTQYF.